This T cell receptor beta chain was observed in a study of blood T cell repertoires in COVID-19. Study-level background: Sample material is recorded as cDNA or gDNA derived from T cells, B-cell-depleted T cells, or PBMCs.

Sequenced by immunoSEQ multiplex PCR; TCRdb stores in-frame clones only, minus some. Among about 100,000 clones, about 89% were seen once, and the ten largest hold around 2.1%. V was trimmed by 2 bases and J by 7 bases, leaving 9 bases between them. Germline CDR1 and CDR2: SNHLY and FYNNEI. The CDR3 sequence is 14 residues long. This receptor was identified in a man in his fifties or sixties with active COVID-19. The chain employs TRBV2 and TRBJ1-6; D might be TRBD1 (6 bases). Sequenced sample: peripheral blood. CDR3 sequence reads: CASSEQQGNSPLHF. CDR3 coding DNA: TGTGCCAGCAGTGAACAACAGGGCAATTCACCCCTCCACTTT.